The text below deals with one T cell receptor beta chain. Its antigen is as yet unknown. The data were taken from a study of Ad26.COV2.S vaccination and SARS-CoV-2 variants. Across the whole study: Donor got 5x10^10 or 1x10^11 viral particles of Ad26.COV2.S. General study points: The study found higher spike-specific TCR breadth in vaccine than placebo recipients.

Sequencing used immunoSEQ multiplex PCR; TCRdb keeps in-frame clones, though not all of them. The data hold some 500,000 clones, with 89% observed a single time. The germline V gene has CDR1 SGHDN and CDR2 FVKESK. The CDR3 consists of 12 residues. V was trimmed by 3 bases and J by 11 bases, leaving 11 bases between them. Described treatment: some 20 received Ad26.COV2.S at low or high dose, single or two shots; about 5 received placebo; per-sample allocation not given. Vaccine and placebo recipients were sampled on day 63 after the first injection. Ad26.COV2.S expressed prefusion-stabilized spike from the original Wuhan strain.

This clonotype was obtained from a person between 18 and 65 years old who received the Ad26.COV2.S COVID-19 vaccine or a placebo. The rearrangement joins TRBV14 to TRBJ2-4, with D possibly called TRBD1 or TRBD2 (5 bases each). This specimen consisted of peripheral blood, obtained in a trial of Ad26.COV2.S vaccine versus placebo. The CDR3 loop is CASSHSPGLQYF. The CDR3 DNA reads TGTGCCAGCAGCCATTCACCGGGACTTCAGTACTTC. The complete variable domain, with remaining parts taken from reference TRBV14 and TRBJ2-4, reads EAGVTQFPSHSVIEKGQTVTLRCDPISGHDNLYWYRRVMGKEIKFLLHFVKESKQDESGMPNNRFLAERTGGTYSTLKVQPAELEDSGVYFCASSHSPGLQYFGAGTRLSVL.